A selection of T cell receptor beta chains follows, all from one sample in a study of CD8 T cells in Susac syndrome. Via MiXCR, TCRdb re-called the immunoSEQ multiplex PCR reads, giving one row per CDR3 protein. The sample lists some 150,000 distinct CDR3 sequences; approximately 93% were seen once. Specimen: CD8+ T cells from PBMCs. These receptors were taken from a human donor in good health. Both conserved end residues are part of each CDR3. The D gene is left open where the match is weak. Clone size is not always given. Where it is, it says once, few, many or a class for expanded clones.

TRBV7-6,-,-,TRBJ2-5,14,TGTGCCAGCAGGAAGATTAGCTTGATAGAGACCCAGTACTTC,CASRKISLIETQYF
TRBV29-1,-,TRBD1,TRBJ1-2,15,TGCAGCGTCAAGCCCCCGGGACAGCTCCCCTATGGCTACACCTTC,CSVKPPGQLPYGYTF
TRBV5-6,-,-,TRBJ2-3,14,TGTGCCAGCAGCTTGGGGGAGGGCACAGATACGCAGTATTTT,CASSLGEGTDTQYF
TRBV27,-,-,TRBJ2-7,13,TGTGCCAGCAGTCCCGTCGGAGTAGACGAGCAGTACTTC,CASSPVGVDEQYF
TRBV27,-,TRBD1,TRBJ1-1,14,TGTGCCAGCAGTTTATCGACAGGGGCCACTGAAGCTTTCTTT,CASSLSTGATEAFF
TRBV6-5,-,-,TRBJ2-5,15,TGTGCCAGCAGTCGGGATACAGGGAACCAAGAGACCCAGTACTTC,CASSRDTGNQETQYF
TRBV30,once,TRBD2,TRBJ2-1,17,TGTGCCTGGACCGGACTAGCGGCGAAAACCTCCTACAATGAGCAGTTCTTC,CAWTGLAAKTSYNEQFF
TRBV12-3/TRBV12-4,-,-,TRBJ2-1,13,TGTGCCAGCAGCAATCTAGGCTACAATGAGCAGTTCTTC,CASSNLGYNEQFF
TRBV30,-,TRBD1,TRBJ2-7,14,TGTGCCTGGAGTGTGACAGGGGGTTACTACGAGCAGTACTTC,CAWSVTGGYYEQYF
TRBV9,-,-,TRBJ2-6,16,TGTGCCAGCAGCGGAACAGGGTCAACTGGGGCCAACGTCCTGACTTTC,CASSGTGSTGANVLTF
TRBV3-1,-,TRBD2,TRBJ2-1,15,TGTGCCAGCAGCCAACTCCTAGCGGGGGAGAATGAGCAGTTCTTC,CASSQLLAGENEQFF
TRBV12-3/TRBV12-4,-,-,TRBJ1-1,13,TGTGCCAGCAGTTTTGGAGGGGCCACTGAAGCTTTCTTT,CASSFGGATEAFF
TRBV29-1,-,-,TRBJ2-3,14,TGCAGCGTCCGAACCGGGTTGTCAACAGATACGCAGTATTTT,CSVRTGLSTDTQYF
TRBV29-1,few,-,TRBJ2-1,12,TGCAGCGTTGAGGGCGACTACAATGAGCAGTTCTTC,CSVEGDYNEQFF
TRBV19,-,-,TRBJ2-1,13,TGTGCCAGTAGTATGGGAAGCGCAAAAGAGCAGTTCTTC,CASSMGSAKEQFF
TRBV7-9,-,TRBD1,TRBJ2-5,15,TGTGCCAGCAGCCTCACGACAGGGGGCGGCGAGACCCAGTACTTC,CASSLTTGGGETQYF
TRBV19,-,-,TRBJ2-1,13,TGTGCCAGTAGTATCCTAGCGTTTAATGAGCAGTTCTTC,CASSILAFNEQFF
TRBV9,-,-,TRBJ2-2,15,TGTGCCAGCAGTAGGGGGGATGTGACGGCCGGGGAGCTGTTTTTT,CASSRGDVTAGELFF
TRBV27,-,-,TRBJ1-1,11,TGTGCCAGCAGTTTATGGGGTGAAGCTTTCTTT,CASSLWGEAFF
TRBV28,-,-,TRBJ1-1,15,TGTGCCAGCAGTCACCCCCAGGGTAGGGGCACTGAAGCTTTCTTT,CASSHPQGRGTEAFF
TRBV19,-,-,TRBJ1-1,14,TGTGCCAGTAGGTACGGGACGGAAAACACTGAAGCTTTCTTT,CASRYGTENTEAFF
TRBV7-9,-,-,TRBJ2-1,15,TGTGCCAGCAGCTATGCGCGGGCCCTGGAGTATGAGCAGTTCTTC,CASSYARALEYEQFF
TRBV29-1,-,-,TRBJ2-7,16,TGCAGCGTTCTCGACACCCTCTCGGGAGAATCCTACGAGCAGTACTTC,CSVLDTLSGESYEQYF
TRBV4-2,-,-,TRBJ2-1,15,TGTGCCAGCAGCCGAGGGGAGAGTCTTTCGGATGAGCAGTTCTTC,CASSRGESLSDEQFF
TRBV19,-,-,TRBJ1-1,13,TGTGCCAGTAGTCGAGGGACCCACACTGAAGCTTTCTTT,CASSRGTHTEAFF